The present entry profiles one T cell receptor (beta chain) with its context. V was shortened by 3 bases and J by 3 bases, with 9 bases between the two germline ends. This CDR3 is 13 amino acids long. In germline, CDR1 is SGHTA, CDR2 FQGNSA. Libraries were prepared by immunoSEQ multiplex PCR; TCRdb keeps only in-frame clonotypes and omits some of them. The sample includes about 27,000 clones, approximately 74% of them seen just once. This specimen belongs to a study of immune evolution from preneoplasia to lung adenocarcinoma. Sequencing was done on a sample of FFPE invasive lung adenocarcinoma tissue. The rearrangement links TRBV7-2 to TRBJ2-7, with D maybe TRBD2 (5 bases). This receptor was obtained from a person aged 55 to 69 with invasive lung adenocarcinoma. Some clones in this sample may be carry-over from other donors' samples. The CDR3 coding sequence is TGTGCCAGCAGCTTTGGACTGAACTACGAGCAGTACTTC. It yields the protein CASSFGLNYEQYF. Variable domain in full (rest from reference TRBV7-2 and TRBJ2-7): GAGVSQSPSNKVTEKGKDVELRCDPISGHTALYWYRQSLGQGLEFLIYFQGNSAPDKSGLPSDRFSAERTGGSVSTLTIQRTQQEDSAVYLCASSFGLNYEQYFGPGTRLTVT.